This T cell receptor beta chain was recorded in a study of T cell responses to AZD1222 COVID-19 vaccine. TCRdb's copy holds only in-frame clones and misses some; the assay was immunoSEQ multiplex PCR. Counted here are over 75,000 clones, around nine tenths occurring once; the ten biggest clones make up 2% to 2.5%. As concerns this clone: Antigen: not known.

In germline, CDR1 is MNHEY, CDR2 SVGEGT. The CDR3 has 14 amino acids. The V segment lost 4 bases and the J segment 2 bases; nucleotides outside the gene matches: 2. Findings and caveats of the study: Among those given AZD1222, only 6 or 7 were seropositive at baseline. With two AZD1222 doses given, Spike-specific TCR breadth and depth both rose.

The source was peripheral blood, collected on day 0 of AZD1222 vaccination. The receptor was isolated from an adult in good health. J is TRBJ1-2 and V is TRBV6-2 or TRBV6-3; 9 nucleotides line up with TRBD1. Here the CDR3 DNA reads TGTGCCAGCAGTTCCGGGACAGGGAACTATGGCTACACCTTC. Residues: CASSSGTGNYGYTF.